A single sample gave rise to the 21 T cell receptor beta chains below, sequenced in a study of molecular identifiers for immune sequencing clone quantification. TCRdb used MiXCR to reprocess the PCR reads, holding one entry per CDR3 protein. The table shows over 70,000 distinct CDR3 sequences, with around 25% occurring only once. Sequencing was done on a sample of naive CD8+ T cells from blood, with Jurkat cell RNA spiked in. Subset given: FACS-sorted CD8+CD4-CCR7+CD45RA+ naive T cells. The source is a human donor in good health. Some libraries in this study had Jurkat cell RNA spiked in.

This rearrangement joins TRBV4-1 to TRBJ2-7; no clear D. There are 14 residues in the CDR3. V was pared by 4 bases and J by 2 bases, with 12 bases between. Germline V gives CDR1 MGHRA, CDR2 YSYEKL. The CDR3 DNA reads TGCGCCAGCAGCCTAGAGACCGGAACCTACGAGCAGTACTTC. Protein sequence: CASSLETGTYEQYF.

At least ten counts were recorded for this clonotype. The chain combines TRBV28 with TRBJ1-2; perhaps TRBD1 as D (5 bases). V dropped 5 bases and J dropped 4 bases, with 17 bases sitting between them. This CDR3 is 15 amino acids long. Per the germline V gene, CDR1 is MDHEN and CDR2 is SYDVKM. CDR3 DNA: TGTGCCAGCAGTCCCCTGGGACTTATCAGCTATGGCTACACCTTC. It specifies CASSPLGLISYGYTF.

About this clonotype itself: A much more abundant neighbour one base away suggests this may be a read error. The rearrangement uses TRBV9 and TRBJ1-1; D uncertain. CDR1 and CDR2 from the germline V gene are SGDLS and YYNGEE. The V gene lost 5 bases and the J gene lost 8 bases, with 13 bases spanning the gap. This CDR3 region has 12 residues. CDR3 in DNA: TGTGCCAGCAGAAGTCAGAGGCAGGAAGCTTTCTTT. Protein sequence: CASRSQRQEAFF.

Turning to this clonotype: Given a much more abundant clone one base away, this may be a read error. The chain links TRBV30 to TRBJ2-3, with D perhaps TRBD1 (6 bases). Germline lookup yields CDR1 GTSNPN and CDR2 SVGIG (reference sequence). The length of the CDR3 is 15 residues. Written as DNA, the CDR3 is TGTGCCTACTCTAACCGGGACAAGAGCACAGGTACGCAGTATTTT. Protein: CAYSNRDKSTGTQYF.

This clonotype has at least ten counts. The chain combines TRBV2 with TRBJ1-5; possibly TRBD1 for D (6 bases). CDR3 size: 16 residues. The germline V gene encodes CDR1 SNHLY and CDR2 FYNNEI. V shed 6 bases and J shed 0 bases, with 15 bases lying between them. The CDR3 here is CASRPDRSYSNQPQHF. The CDR3 DNA follows: TGTGCCAGCAGGCCCGACAGGTCGTATAGCAATCAGCCCCAGCATTTT. Full variable domain (outside the CDR3, taken from reference TRBV2 and TRBJ1-5): EPEVTQTPSHQVTQMGQEVILRCVPISNHLYFYWYRQILGQKVEFLVSFYNNEISEKSEIFDDQFSVERPDGSNFTLKIRSTKLEDSAMYFCASRPDRSYSNQPQHFGDGTRLSIL.

The V call is TRBV14, the J call TRBJ2-7; the D is unclear. This CDR3 contains 15 residues. The V and J ends lost 0 bases and 0 bases respectively, with 9 bases between them. CDR1 is SGHDN, CDR2 FVKESK, per germline. The CDR3 DNA is TGTGCCAGCAGCCAAGATTCAGTTAGCTCCTACGAGCAGTACTTC. It specifies CASSQDSVSSYEQYF.

The sample holds a few counts of this clonotype. This chain uses TRBV2 with TRBJ2-2, with unresolved D. Trimming took off 4 bases at V and 2 bases at J, with 5 bases between the two ends. CDR1 is SNHLY and CDR2 is FYNNEI in the germline V gene. CDR3 size: 13 residues. CDR3 amino acids: CASSGANTGELFF. The CDR3 nucleotides are TGTGCCAGCAGTGGTGCAAACACCGGGGAGCTGTTTTTT.

This clonotype came up many times. V gene TRBV10-1 combines with J gene TRBJ2-3; 7 bases match TRBD1. The V segment lost 3 bases and the J segment 11 bases; nucleotides outside the gene matches: 2. This CDR3 has 11 residues. In germline, CDR1 is WNHNN, CDR2 SYGVQD (reference sequence). The CDR3 coding sequence is TGCGCCAGCAGTGACGACAGGGTGCAGTATTTT. Translation gives CASSDDRVQYF.

Comments on this clonotype: This clone may be a read error of a much larger clone one base away. J is TRBJ1-5 and V is TRBV7-9; unclear D gene. In germline, CDR1 is SEHNR, CDR2 FQNEAQ (reference sequence). The CDR3 spans 13 residues. The CDR3 region is CASSLSSGQPPHF. Here the CDR3 DNA reads TGTGCCAGCAGCTTAAGCTCGGGTCAGCCCCCGCATTTT.

The chain couples TRBV7-8 to TRBJ1-5; the D is unclear. Trimming removed 3 bases from V and 7 bases from J, with 13 bases in between. The germline V gene encodes CDR1 SGHVS and CDR2 FQNEAQ. The CDR3 spans 14 residues. CDR3 DNA sequence: TGTGCCAGCAGCTTCCCAGGTGCGAAGCAGCCCCAGCATTTT. It specifies CASSFPGAKQPQHF.

This clonotype has just a few counts. This rearrangement joins TRBV11-2 to TRBJ2-6; a possible D gene is TRBD2 (6 bases). V lost 0 bases and J 3 bases, leaving 9 bases between the germline ends. The CDR3 extends over 16 amino acids. Germline V gives CDR1 SGHAT, CDR2 FQNNGV. In DNA form, the CDR3 reads TGTGCCAGCAGCTTAGATACGGGGGTTGGGGCCAACGTCCTGACTTTC. This codes for CASSLDTGVGANVLTF.

This clonotype was counted a few times. V gene TRBV13 combines with J gene TRBJ1-1; 10 bases match TRBD1. This CDR3 is 16 amino acids long. V trimming: 4 bases; J trimming: 4 bases; junction bases outside the gene matches: 9. Germline V gene lookup returns CDR1 PRHDT and CDR2 FYEKMQ (reference sequence). The CDR3 DNA is TGTGCCAGCAGCTCCCGGGACAGGGGATCGGGCACTGAAGCTTTCTTT. It encodes CASSSRDRGSGTEAFF.

This clonotype has at least ten counts. The chain employs TRBV7-2 and TRBJ2-1, with 11 bases fitting TRBD1. V lost 1 base and J lost 3; bases outside the gene matches: 5. CDR3 length: 17 residues. The V gene's germline CDR1 is SGHTA and CDR2 FQGNSA. The CDR3 loop is CASSLVAGTGGYNEQFF. The DNA for the CDR3 is TGTGCCAGCAGCTTAGTGGCCGGGACAGGGGGCTACAATGAGCAGTTCTTC.

As regards this clonotype: It may be a read error: a sequence one base away is much more abundant. In this CDR3 the conserved last residue, phenylalanine or tryptophan, is missing, so a read error is likely. The chain couples TRBV12-3 or TRBV12-4 to TRBJ2-6; D is perhaps TRBD1 (6 bases). V was cut by 5 bases and J by 9 bases, with 17 bases left in between. CDR3 length: 15 amino acids. The CDR3 reads CASSTAGATYNVLTL. The CDR3 nucleotides read TGTGCCAGCAGTACCGCAGGGGCCACTTACAACGTCCTGACTCTC.

This clonotype was seen ten or more times. The chain carries TRBV20-1 and TRBJ2-7; 8 positions match TRBD2. The V gene end was trimmed by 4 bases and the J gene end by 4 bases; junction bases not matched to a gene: 9. Germline assignment: CDR1 DFQATT and CDR2 SNEGSKA (reference sequence). This CDR3 has 14 amino acids. The CDR3, as DNA: TGCAGTGCTAAACTAGCGGAGAGGGGATACGAGCAGTACTTC. It yields the protein CSAKLAERGYEQYF.

The rearrangement links TRBV6-5 to TRBJ2-1; D tentatively fits TRBD1 or TRBD2 (6 bases each). In germline, CDR1 is MNHEY, CDR2 SVGAGI. The CDR3 is made up of 15 amino acids. The V and J ends lost 3 bases and 8 bases respectively, with 17 bases between them. CDR3 nucleotides: TGTGCCAGCAGTTATAGCGGTGCGGGGACATATGAGCAGTTCTTC. This encodes CASSYSGAGTYEQFF.

This clonotype has a count of ten or more. This chain connects TRBV2 to TRBJ2-4, with TRBD2 matching 12 bases. CDR1 SNHLY and CDR2 FYNNEI come from the germline V gene. V dropped 3 bases and J dropped 9; count of bases not matched to a gene: 3. The CDR3 sequence is 14 residues long. The CDR3, as DNA: TGTGCCAGCAGTGAGACTAGCGGGAGTTTCATTCAGTACTTC. This translates into CASSETSGSFIQYF.

Points on this clonotype: This may be a read error, as it is one base from a much larger clone. This chain uses TRBV9 with TRBJ1-1; unclear D gene. From germline, CDR1 is SGDLS and CDR2 YYNGEE. This CDR3 comprises 13 residues. The CDR3 loop reads CASSVGSLAEALF. The CDR3 coding sequence is TGTGCCAGCAGCGTAGGGAGTCTCGCTGAAGCTCTCTTT.

This clonotype was detected only a few times. This clone may be a read error of a much larger clone one base away. The J gene is TRBJ2-5, the V gene TRBV28; D possibly uses TRBD1 or TRBD2 (5 bases each). The CDR3 is 17 residues long. Germline V gives CDR1 MDHEN, CDR2 SYDVKM. Deletions cut 4 bases from V and 9 bases from J, with 27 bases between. CDR3 protein: CASSSLERGLDIEAQYF. The DNA of the CDR3 is TGTGCCAGCAGTTCCCTCGAACGGGGCCTAGATATTGAGGCCCAGTACTTC.

The sample holds many counts of this clonotype. This sequence joins TRBV4-1 and TRBJ2-1; maybe TRBD1 (6 bases). Germline loops: CDR1 MGHRA, CDR2 YSYEKL. V lost 4 bases to trimming and J lost 4 bases, with 8 bases between them. The CDR3 runs 13 residues. Written as DNA, the CDR3 is TGCGCCAGCAGCCCGGACAGATACAATGAGCAGTTCTTC. Translation: CASSPDRYNEQFF.

This clonotype was counted a few times. V is TRBV28 and J is TRBJ2-7, with D perhaps matching TRBD2 (6 bases). V lost 1 base, J lost 2 bases, and 15 bases lay in between. This CDR3 is 16 amino acids long. Germline lookup yields CDR1 MDHEN and CDR2 SYDVKM. CDR3 nucleotide sequence: TGTGCCAGCAGTTTATTCGGGGGAAGCGCGGCCTACGAGCAGTACTTC. Translation gives CASSLFGGSAAYEQYF.